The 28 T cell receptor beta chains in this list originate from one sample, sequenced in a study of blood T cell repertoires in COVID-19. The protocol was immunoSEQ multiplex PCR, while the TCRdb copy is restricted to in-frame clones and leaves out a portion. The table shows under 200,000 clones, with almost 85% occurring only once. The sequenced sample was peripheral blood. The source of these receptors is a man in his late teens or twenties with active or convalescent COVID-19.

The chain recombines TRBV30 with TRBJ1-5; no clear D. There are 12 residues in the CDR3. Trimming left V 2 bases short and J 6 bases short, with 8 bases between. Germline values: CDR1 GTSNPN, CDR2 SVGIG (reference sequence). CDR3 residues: CAWSFPSQPQHF. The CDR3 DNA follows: TGTGCCTGGAGTTTCCCATCTCAGCCCCAGCATTTT.

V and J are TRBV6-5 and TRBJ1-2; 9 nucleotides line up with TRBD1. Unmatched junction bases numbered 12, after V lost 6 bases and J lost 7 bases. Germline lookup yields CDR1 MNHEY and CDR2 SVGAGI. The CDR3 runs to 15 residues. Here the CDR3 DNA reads TGTGCCAGCAGGTTATACCGGGACAGGGAAGGTGGCTACACCTTC. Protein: CASRLYRDREGGYTF.

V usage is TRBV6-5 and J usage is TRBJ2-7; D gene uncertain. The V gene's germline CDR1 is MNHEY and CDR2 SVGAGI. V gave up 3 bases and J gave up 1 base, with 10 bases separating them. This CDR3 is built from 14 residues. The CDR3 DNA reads TGTGCCAGCAGTTATTCTGGGCAATCCTACGAGCAGTACTTC. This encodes CASSYSGQSYEQYF.

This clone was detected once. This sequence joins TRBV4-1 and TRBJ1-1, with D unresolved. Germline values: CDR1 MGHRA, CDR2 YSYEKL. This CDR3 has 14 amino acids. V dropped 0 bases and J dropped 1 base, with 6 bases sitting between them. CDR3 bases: TGCGCCAGCAGCCAAGAAAACAGGAACACTGAAGCTTTCTTT. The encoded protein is CASSQENRNTEAFF.

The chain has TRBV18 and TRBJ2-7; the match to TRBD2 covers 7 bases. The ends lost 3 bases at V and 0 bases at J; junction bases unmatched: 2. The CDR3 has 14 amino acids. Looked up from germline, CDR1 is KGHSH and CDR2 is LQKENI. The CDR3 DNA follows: TGTGCCAGCTCACCGGGCGGGAGCTCCTACGAGCAGTACTTC. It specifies CASSPGGSSYEQYF.

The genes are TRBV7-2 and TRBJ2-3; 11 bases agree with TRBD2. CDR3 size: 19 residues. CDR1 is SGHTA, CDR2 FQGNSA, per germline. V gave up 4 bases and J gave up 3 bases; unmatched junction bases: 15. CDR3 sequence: CASSYNPGLAERGTDTQYF. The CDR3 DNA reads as TGTGCCAGCAGCTACAATCCGGGACTAGCGGAGCGAGGGACAGATACGCAGTATTTT.

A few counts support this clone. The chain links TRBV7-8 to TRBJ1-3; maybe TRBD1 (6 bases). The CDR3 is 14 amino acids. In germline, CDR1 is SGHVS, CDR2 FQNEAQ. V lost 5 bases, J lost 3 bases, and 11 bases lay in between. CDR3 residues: CASSLRTDGNTIYF. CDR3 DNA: TGTGCCAGCAGCCTCAGGACAGATGGAAACACCATATATTTT.

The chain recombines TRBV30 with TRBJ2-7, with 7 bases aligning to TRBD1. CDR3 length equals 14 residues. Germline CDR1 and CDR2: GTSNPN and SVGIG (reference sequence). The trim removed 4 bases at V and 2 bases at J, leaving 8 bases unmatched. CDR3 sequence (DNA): TGTGCCTGGAACCGGGACAGCGATACCTACGAGCAGTACTTC. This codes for CAWNRDSDTYEQYF.

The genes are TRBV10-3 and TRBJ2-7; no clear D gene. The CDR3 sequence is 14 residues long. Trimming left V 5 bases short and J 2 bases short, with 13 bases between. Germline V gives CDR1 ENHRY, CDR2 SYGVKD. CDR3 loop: CAISPPQAAYEQYF. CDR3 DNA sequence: TGTGCCATCAGTCCCCCCCAGGCCGCCTACGAGCAGTACTTC.

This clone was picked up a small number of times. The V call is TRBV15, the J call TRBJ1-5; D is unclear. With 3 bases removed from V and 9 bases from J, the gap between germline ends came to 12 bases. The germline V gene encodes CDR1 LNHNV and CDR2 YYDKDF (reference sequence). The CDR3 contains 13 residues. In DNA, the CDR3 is TGTGCCACCAGCAGCGGCGGTCCCCGGCCCCAGCATTTT. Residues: CATSSGGPRPQHF.

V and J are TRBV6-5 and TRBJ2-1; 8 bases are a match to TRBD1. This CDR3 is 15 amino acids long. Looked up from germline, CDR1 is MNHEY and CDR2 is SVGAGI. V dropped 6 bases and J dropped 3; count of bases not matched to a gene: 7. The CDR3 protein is CASSRWDRSYNEQFF. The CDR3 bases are TGTGCCAGCAGCCGTTGGGACAGGAGCTACAATGAGCAGTTCTTC.

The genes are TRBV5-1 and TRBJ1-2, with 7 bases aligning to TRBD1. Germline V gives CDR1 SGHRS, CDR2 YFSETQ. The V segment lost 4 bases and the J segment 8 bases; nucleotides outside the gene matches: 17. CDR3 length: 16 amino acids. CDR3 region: CASSRGTAEFSYGYTF. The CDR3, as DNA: TGCGCCAGCAGCCGCGGGACAGCGGAATTCAGCTACGGCTACACCTTC.

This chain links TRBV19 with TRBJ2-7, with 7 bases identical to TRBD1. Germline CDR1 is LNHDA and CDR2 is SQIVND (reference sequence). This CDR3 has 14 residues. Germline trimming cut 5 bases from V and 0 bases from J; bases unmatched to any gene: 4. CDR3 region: CASSDRDSSYEQYF. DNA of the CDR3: TGTGCCAGTAGTGACCGGGACAGCTCCTACGAGCAGTACTTC. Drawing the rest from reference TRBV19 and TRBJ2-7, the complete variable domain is DGGITQSPKYLFRKEGQNVTLSCEQNLNHDAMYWYRQDPGQGLRLIYYSQIVNDFQKGDIAEGYSVSREKKESFPLTVTSAQKNPTAFYLCASSDRDSSYEQYFGPGTRLTVT.

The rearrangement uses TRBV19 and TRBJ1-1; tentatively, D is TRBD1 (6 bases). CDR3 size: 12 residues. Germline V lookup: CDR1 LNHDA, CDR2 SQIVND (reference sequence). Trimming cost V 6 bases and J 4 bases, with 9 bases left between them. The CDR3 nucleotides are TGTGCCAGTAGGAGGGGGGGCACTGAAGCTTTCTTT. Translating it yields CASRRGGTEAFF.

The CDR3, as DNA: TGTGCCAGCAGTGACCCCGAACGGGGATGTGGTGAGCAGTTCTTC. It yields the protein CASSDPERGCGEQFF. The rearrangement uses TRBV6-4 and TRBJ2-1; a possible D gene is TRBD2 (5 bases). V dropped 2 bases and J dropped 9 bases, with 17 bases sitting between them. The CDR3 has 15 residues. Germline CDR1 MRHNA, CDR2 SNTAGT.

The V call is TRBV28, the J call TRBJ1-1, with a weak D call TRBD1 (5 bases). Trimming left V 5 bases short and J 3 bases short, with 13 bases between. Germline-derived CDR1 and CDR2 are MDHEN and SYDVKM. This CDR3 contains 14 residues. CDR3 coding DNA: TGTGCCAGCAGTCCCCCCTCGGGGGACACTGAAGCTTTCTTT. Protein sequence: CASSPPSGDTEAFF.

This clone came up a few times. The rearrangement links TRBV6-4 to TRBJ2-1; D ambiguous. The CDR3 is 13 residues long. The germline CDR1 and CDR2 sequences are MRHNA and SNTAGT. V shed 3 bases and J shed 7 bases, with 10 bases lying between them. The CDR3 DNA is TGTGCCAGCAGTGAGGCCCTGGTGAATGAGCAGTTCTTC. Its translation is CASSEALVNEQFF.

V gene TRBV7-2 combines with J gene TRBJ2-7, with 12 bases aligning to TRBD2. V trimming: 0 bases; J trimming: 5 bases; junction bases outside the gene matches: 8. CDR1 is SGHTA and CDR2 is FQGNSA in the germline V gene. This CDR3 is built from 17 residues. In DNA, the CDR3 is TGTGCCAGCAGCTTAGCCGCGACTAGCGGGAGTAACAACGAGCAGTACTTC. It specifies CASSLAATSGSNNEQYF. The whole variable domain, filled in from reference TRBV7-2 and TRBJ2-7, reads GAGVSQSPSNKVTEKGKDVELRCDPISGHTALYWYRQSLGQGLEFLIYFQGNSAPDKSGLPSDRFSAERTGGSVSTLTIQRTQQEDSAVYLCASSLAATSGSNNEQYFGPGTRLTVT.

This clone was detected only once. In nucleotides, the CDR3 is TGTGCCAGCAGGGACAGGTTATTGAACACTGAAGCTTTCTTT. Protein: CASRDRLLNTEAFF. This chain connects TRBV2 to TRBJ1-1; 7 bases match TRBD1. Germline lookup yields CDR1 SNHLY and CDR2 FYNNEI. CDR3 length equals 14 residues. V lost 6 bases to trimming and J lost 0 bases; unmatched junction nucleotides: 4.

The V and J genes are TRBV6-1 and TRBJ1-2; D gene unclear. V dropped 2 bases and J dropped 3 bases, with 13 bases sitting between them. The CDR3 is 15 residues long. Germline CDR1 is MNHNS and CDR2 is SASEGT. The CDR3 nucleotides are TGTGCCAGCAGTGAAATCCCGTCTCTCTACTATGGCTACACCTTC. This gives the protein CASSEIPSLYYGYTF.

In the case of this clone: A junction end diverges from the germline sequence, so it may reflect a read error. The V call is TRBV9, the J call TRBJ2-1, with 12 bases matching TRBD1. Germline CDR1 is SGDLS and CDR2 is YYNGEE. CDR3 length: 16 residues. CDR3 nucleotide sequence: TGTGCCAGCAGCGTAGCGGGACAGGGGGCGTACAATGAACAGTTCTTC. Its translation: CASSVAGQGAYNEQFF. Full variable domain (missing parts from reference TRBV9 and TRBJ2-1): DSGVTQTPKHLITATGQRVTLRCSPRSGDLSVYWYQQSLDQGLQFLIQYYNGEERAKGNILERFSAQQFPDLHSELNLSSLELGDSALYFCASSVAGQGAYNEQFFGPGTRLTVL.

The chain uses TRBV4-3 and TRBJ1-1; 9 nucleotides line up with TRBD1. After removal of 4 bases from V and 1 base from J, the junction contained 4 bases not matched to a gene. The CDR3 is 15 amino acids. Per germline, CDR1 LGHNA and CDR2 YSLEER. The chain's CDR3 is CASSRAGQGNTEAFF. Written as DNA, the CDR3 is TGCGCCAGCAGCCGCGCGGGACAGGGGAACACTGAAGCTTTCTTT.

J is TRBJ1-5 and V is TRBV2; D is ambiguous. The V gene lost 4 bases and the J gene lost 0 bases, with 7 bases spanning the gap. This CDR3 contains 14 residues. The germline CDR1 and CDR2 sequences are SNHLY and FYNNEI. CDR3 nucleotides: TGTGCCAGCAGTGTGCAGAATAGCAATCAGCCCCAGCATTTT. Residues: CASSVQNSNQPQHF.

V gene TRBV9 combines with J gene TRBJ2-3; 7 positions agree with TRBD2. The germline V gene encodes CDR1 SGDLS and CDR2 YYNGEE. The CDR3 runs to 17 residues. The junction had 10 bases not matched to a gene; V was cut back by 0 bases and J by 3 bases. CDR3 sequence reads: CASSVGLAGEGTDTQYF. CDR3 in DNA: TGTGCCAGCAGCGTAGGATTGGCGGGAGAGGGAACAGATACGCAGTATTTT. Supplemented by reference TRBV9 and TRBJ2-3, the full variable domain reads DSGVTQTPKHLITATGQRVTLRCSPRSGDLSVYWYQQSLDQGLQFLIQYYNGEERAKGNILERFSAQQFPDLHSELNLSSLELGDSALYFCASSVGLAGEGTDTQYFGPGTRLTVL.

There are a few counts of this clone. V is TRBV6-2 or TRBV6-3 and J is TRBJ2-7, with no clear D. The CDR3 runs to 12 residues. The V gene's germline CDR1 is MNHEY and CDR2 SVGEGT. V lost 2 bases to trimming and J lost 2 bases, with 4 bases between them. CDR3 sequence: CASSYPAYEQYF. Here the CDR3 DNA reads TGTGCCAGCAGTTACCCTGCCTACGAGCAGTACTTC.

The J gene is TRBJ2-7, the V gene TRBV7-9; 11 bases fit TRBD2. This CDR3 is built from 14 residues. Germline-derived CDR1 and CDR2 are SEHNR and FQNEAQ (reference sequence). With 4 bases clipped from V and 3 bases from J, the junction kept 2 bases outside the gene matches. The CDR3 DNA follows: TGTGCCAGCAGCTCTAGCGGGGGGAACTACGAGCAGTACTTC. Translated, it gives CASSSSGGNYEQYF.

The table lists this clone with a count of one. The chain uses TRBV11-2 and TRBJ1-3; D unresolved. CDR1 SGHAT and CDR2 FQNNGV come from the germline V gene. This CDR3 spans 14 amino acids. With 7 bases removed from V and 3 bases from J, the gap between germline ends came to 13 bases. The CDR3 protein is CASTLLGRGNTIYF. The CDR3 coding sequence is TGTGCCAGCACGTTACTAGGGCGTGGAAACACCATATATTTT.

CDR3 sequence (DNA): TGTGCCAGCAGCGTGGGACTAGGTTACAATGAGCAGTTCTTC. Its protein product is CASSVGLGYNEQFF. This chain links TRBV9 with TRBJ2-1; 8 nucleotides align to TRBD2. V dropped 2 bases and J dropped 4; count of bases not matched to a gene: 2. This CDR3 contains 14 residues. Germline-derived CDR1 and CDR2 are SGDLS and YYNGEE.